These 14 T cell receptor beta chains were sequenced from one sample in a study of response to subunit inactivated influenza vaccine. Each CDR3 protein is one row after TCRdb ran MiXCR on the RT-PCR reads. The top ten hold roughly a tenth of the sample, which has around 850,000 distinct CDR3 sequences, 18% seen once. The material sequenced was PBMCs from blood, taken 4 to 6 days after vaccination. These receptors all come from a middle-aged man who received an inactivated influenza vaccine.

This clonotype has only a few counts. The rearrangement joins TRBV5-1 to TRBJ2-7; no clear D gene. This CDR3 contains 14 residues. CDR1 SGHRS and CDR2 YFSETQ come from the germline V gene. V gave up 0 bases and J gave up 2 bases, with 9 bases separating them. The CDR3 region has the DNA TGCGCCAGCAGCTTGGAGACGGATACCTACGAGCAGTACTTC. It encodes CASSLETDTYEQYF.

The chain joins TRBV11-2 to TRBJ2-3; 7 nucleotides line up with TRBD2. The CDR3 is 18 amino acids. Germline CDR1 SGHAT, CDR2 FQNNGV. V dropped 1 base and J dropped 0; count of bases not matched to a gene: 10. The CDR3 here is CASSLVPSGAGSTDTQYF. Here the CDR3 DNA reads TGTGCCAGCAGCTTAGTTCCTAGCGGAGCCGGAAGCACAGATACGCAGTATTTT.

The chain couples TRBV4-1 to TRBJ1-5; D uncertain. CDR1 is MGHRA and CDR2 is YSYEKL in the germline V gene. The V end lost 4 bases, the J end lost 0 bases, and 7 bases lay between the germline ends. This CDR3 is built from 14 residues. CDR3 sequence reads: CASSPSASNQPQHF. The DNA of the CDR3 is TGCGCCAGCAGCCCTTCAGCTAGCAATCAGCCCCAGCATTTT.

A few counts support this clonotype. V gene TRBV6-1 combines with J gene TRBJ2-2; unclear D gene. The V gene lost 8 bases and the J gene lost 4 bases, with 8 bases spanning the gap. The CDR3 covers 12 residues. In germline, CDR1 is MNHNS, CDR2 SASEGT. CDR3 amino acids: CASGQFTGELFF. As DNA, the CDR3 is TGTGCCAGCGGCCAGTTCACCGGGGAGCTGTTTTTT.

This clonotype was detected only a few times. The chain uses TRBV27 and TRBJ2-7, with 7 bases fitting TRBD2. Unmatched junction bases numbered 11, after V lost 2 bases and J lost 7 bases. The CDR3 contains 15 residues. Germline V CDR1 and CDR2: MNHEY, SMNVEV (reference sequence). For the CDR3, the DNA is TGTGCCAGCAGTTTAAGGGCTAGCGGCTCGGGTGAGCAGTACTTC. Translating it yields CASSLRASGSGEQYF.

The V and J genes are TRBV3-1 and TRBJ2-7; the D is unclear. The CDR3 is 14 residues long. Germline CDR1 is LGHDT and CDR2 is YNNKEL (reference sequence). Trimming shortened V by 1 base and J by 10 bases, and 17 bases separated the two germline ends. CDR3 loop: CASSQARQALGQYF. CDR3 in DNA: TGTGCCAGCAGCCAAGCAAGGCAGGCCCTAGGACAGTACTTC.

Written as DNA, the CDR3 is TGTGCCAGCAGTAGGGACGCCGGGGGCAATCAGCCCCAGCATTTT. Its translation is CASSRDAGGNQPQHF. The rearrangement links TRBV6-1 to TRBJ1-5; D is possibly TRBD1 (5 bases). CDR1 is MNHNS, CDR2 SASEGT, per germline. The CDR3 runs to 15 residues. V was shortened by 5 bases and J by 2 bases, with 13 bases between the two germline ends.

Comment on this clonotype: Germline is not matched at one junction end, which may reflect a read error. This chain joins TRBV7-9 and TRBJ2-3; 11 bases line up with TRBD2. CDR1 SEHNR and CDR2 FQNEAQ come from the germline V gene (reference sequence). There are 17 residues in the CDR3. The CDR3 sequence is CASSVAGGPLGADTQYF. The CDR3, as DNA: TGTGCCAGCAGCGTAGCGGGAGGGCCATTAGGAGCAGATACGCAGTATTTT.

This clonotype was counted between two and nine times. The rearrangement uses TRBV11-1 and TRBJ2-3, with 11 bases fitting TRBD1. The CDR3 contains 18 residues. The junction had 10 bases not matched to a gene; V was cut back by 5 bases and J by 0 bases. From germline, CDR1 is SGHAT and CDR2 FQDESV (reference sequence). The CDR3 is CASSARDRGSASTDTQYF. CDR3 nucleotide sequence: TGTGCCAGCAGCGCCCGGGACAGGGGGTCGGCTAGCACAGATACGCAGTATTTT. Complete variable domain (other parts from reference TRBV11-1 and TRBJ2-3): EAEVAQSPRYKITEKSQAVAFWCDPISGHATLYWYRQILGQGPELLVQFQDESVVDDSQLPKDRFSAERLKGVDSTLKIQPAELGDSAMYLCASSARDRGSASTDTQYFGPGTRLTVL.

This clonotype was detected a few times. V and J are TRBV7-8 and TRBJ2-5; no clear D. The germline V gene has CDR1 SGHVS and CDR2 FQNEAQ. This CDR3 is built from 15 residues. Trimming pared 1 base from V and 0 bases from J, leaving 9 bases between. The CDR3 here is CASSLGLPYQETQYF. Here the CDR3 DNA reads TGTGCCAGCAGCTTAGGCCTTCCGTACCAAGAGACCCAGTACTTC.

This clonotype appeared a few times. This sequence joins TRBV4-3 and TRBJ2-2; tentatively, D is TRBD1 (6 bases). Deletions cut 0 bases from V and 7 bases from J, with 15 bases between. Germline CDR1 LGHNA, CDR2 YSLEER. The CDR3 is made up of 16 amino acids. CDR3 sequence reads: CASSQDRDTGFGELFF. The CDR3 bases are TGCGCCAGCAGCCAAGATAGGGACACCGGATTCGGGGAGCTGTTTTTT.

This chain connects TRBV27 to TRBJ2-7; D is undetermined. The CDR3 has 12 residues. Germline CDR1 is MNHEY and CDR2 is SMNVEV (reference sequence). Trimming left V 8 bases short and J 4 bases short, with 12 bases between. The CDR3 loop is CASPVGRYEQYF. The CDR3 DNA sequence: TGTGCCAGCCCCGTTGGCCGGTACGAGCAGTACTTC.

A few counts support this clonotype. DNA for the CDR3: TGTGCCAGCAGCTTAGGACTAGGGACTAGCGGGACGATCAATGAGCAGTTCTTC. Protein product: CASSLGLGTSGTINEQFF. The genes are TRBV11-1 and TRBJ2-1, with 13 bases identical to TRBD2. V was clipped by 1 base and J by 6 bases; unmatched bases: 9. This CDR3 comprises 18 residues. Germline lookup yields CDR1 SGHAT and CDR2 FQDESV (reference sequence).

This clonotype was counted a few times. This chain uses TRBV10-2 with TRBJ2-3, with 16 bases fitting TRBD2. The CDR3 contains 15 residues. After removal of 9 bases from V and 6 bases from J, the junction contained 6 bases not matched to a gene. Germline V CDR1 and CDR2: WSHSY, SAAADI. The CDR3 bases are TGCGCCAGTAGAGGGACTAGCGGGGGGGTGGATACGCAGTATTTT. Its translation is CASRGTSGGVDTQYF.